Listed below are T cell receptor beta chains from one sample, sequenced in a study of blood T cell repertoires in COVID-19. The data were produced by immunoSEQ multiplex PCR, yet TCRdb's version contains in-frame clones alone and is incomplete. The sample includes about half a million clones, roughly 89% of them seen just once. The sample comprised peripheral blood. These receptor sequences come from a man younger than 35 with COVID-19, enrolled during active disease. The CDR3 runs from the conserved cysteine through the conserved F or W. Fields, in order: CDR3 length, V gene, clone size, CDR3 protein. Clone sizes are given selectively: once, few, many, or a class where the clone is expanded.

>14|TRBV2|.
CASSTGTGPYGYTF
>14|TRBV2|.
CASNLAGFMYEQYF
>11|TRBV20-1|.
CSASSGVGYTF
>15|TRBV19|.
CASSIRTSGQETQYF
>16|TRBV7-9|.
CASSLSRGLAKNIQYF
>16|TRBV7-9|.
CASSTGTSGESDTQYF
>15|TRBV7-9|.
CASRLSDANTGELFF
>13|TRBV10-2|.
CASSEYTYQPQHF
>15|TRBV4-2|.
CASSQDAGGTDTQYF
>15|TRBV12-5|.
CASGRAGTPNTEAFF
>17|TRBV11-2|.
CASSLEGRARSYNEQFF
>15|TRBV7-3|.
CASSFDGLAGDEQFF
>14|TRBV2|.
CASSESGGRETQYF
>14|TRBV27|.
CASSGWQGAGELFF
>16|TRBV5-1|.
CASSLGQGRPNQPQHF
>15|TRBV2|.
CASSEEVPGSYEQYF
>14|TRBV4-1|.
CASSHTGNTDTQYF
>13|TRBV7-2|.
CASSSGQTYGYTF
>16|TRBV19|.
CASSLGGGGGTDTQYF
>13|TRBV6-6|.
CASSQGVPYGYTF
>18|TRBV9|.
CASSVGPFSGGAAGELFF
>15|TRBV18|.
CASSLRTSDYNEQFF
>15|TRBV9|few
CASSVGLESTYEQYF
>16|TRBV11-3|.
CASSLGQGLANYGYTF
>13|TRBV6-5|.
CASSLHLAYEQFF
>15|TRBV6-5|.
CASSYSVRASEKLFF
>14|TRBV5-6|.
CASSPTTGKGTQYF
>14|TRBV19|.
CASSITGNTGELFF
>18|TRBV15|.
CATSSLIATSGRGNEQFF
>15|TRBV30|.
CAWTSGTGVSGELFF
>16|TRBV21-1|.
CASSRHAGGSPYEQYF
>14|TRBV6-5|.
CASGGGGPLNEQFF
>16|TRBV7-6|.
CASSPNPGRRTDTQYF
>14|TRBV4-1|few
CASSPGAGGYEQYF
>17|TRBV10-1|.
CASSESTGGRGNNEQFF
>16|TRBV7-2|.
CASSLSGGQRLGGYTF
>14|TRBV20-1|.
CSATDRSSSYEQYF
>14|TRBV6-5|.
CASSYQDRIYEQYF
>15|TRBV4-1|.
CASSRSHPRVGTQYF
>14|TRBV10-2|.
CASSVLYSNQPQHF
>16|TRBV3-1/TRBV3-2|.
CASSQAGTSGSGEQFF
>18|TRBV3-1/TRBV3-2|.
CASSLAGGTPLGANVLTF
>14|TRBV6-1|.
CASSEGTGTYEQYF
>15|TRBV2|.
CASSLAGASTDTQYF
>11|TRBV20-1|.
CSAAGNNEQFF
>11|TRBV20-1|.
CSASGNYEQYF
>13|TRBV10-3|.
CAISETGNEKLFF
>13|TRBV29-1|.
CSGQGPGPHEQYF
>17|TRBV27|.
CASSLGLNPTLYNEQFF
>15|TRBV4-1|.
CASSQERRERDEQFF
>14|TRBV29-1|.
CSVRKGQSNTEAFF
>16|TRBV7-9|.
CASSTSLAGGTGELFF
>13|TRBV7-8|.
CASSSLLTDTQYF
>16|TRBV7-7|.
CASSASAGTGPYEQFF
>14|TRBV7-9|.
CASSSMGAHQPQHF
>15|TRBV6-1|.
CASSEGTGKRNIQYF
>14|TRBV6-5|.
CASSWRSFDYGYTF
>13|TRBV6-5|.
CASSYSAGREQYF
>19|TRBV6-2/TRBV6-3|.
CASSYSREIDRVYNSPLHF